This is a list of T cell receptor beta chains from one sample in a study of cytomegalovirus exposure and HLA in healthy donors. TCRdb's table, derived via immunoSEQ multiplex PCR, lists solely in-frame clones and lacks some. The table records 40,000 to 55,000 clones, around 70% of them present only once. Sequenced input: PBMCs. These receptors were collected from a young man in good health and CMV-seronegative. Both conserved end residues are part of each CDR3. Each record gives: J gene, D gene, clone size, V gene, CDR3 protein, CDR3 DNA. D genes are given only for firm matches. Part of the rows lack a size; the others show once, few, many or a class for expanded clones.

TRBJ1-2	-	-	TRBV6-5	CASSNRQAGNYGYTF	TGTGCCAGCAGTAACCGACAGGCCGGTAACTATGGCTACACCTTC
TRBJ1-1	TRBD1	once	TRBV7-7	CASSFASGTGMNTEAFF	TGTGCTAGCAGCTTCGCCTCCGGGACAGGCATGAACACTGAAGCTTTCTTT
TRBJ1-5	-	-	TRBV30	CAWSVFRGNNQPQHF	TGTGCCTGGAGTGTATTTAGGGGAAACAATCAGCCCCAGCATTTT
TRBJ2-7	TRBD1	few	TRBV13	CASSQGTGDILAYEQYF	TGTGCCAGCAGCCAAGGGACAGGGGACATACTGGCCTACGAGCAGTACTTC
TRBJ2-7	-	-	TRBV30	CAWTLGGTYEQYF	TGTGCCTGGACCCTAGGGGGAACCTACGAGCAGTACTTC
TRBJ2-3	-	-	TRBV9	CASSVEQASTDTQYF	TGTGCCAGCAGCGTAGAGCAGGCTAGCACAGATACGCAGTATTTT
TRBJ2-7	-	-	TRBV7-2	CASSSQGIEQYF	TGTGCCAGCAGTTCACAGGGAATCGAGCAGTACTTC
TRBJ1-1	TRBD1	-	TRBV10-3	CAIRDSYTEAFF	TGTGCCATCCGGGACAGTTACACTGAAGCTTTCTTT
TRBJ2-3	-	-	TRBV10-3	CAISEAGLGTNTDTQYF	TGTGCCATCAGTGAGGCAGGACTCGGGACAAACACAGATACGCAGTATTTT
TRBJ1-1	TRBD1	-	TRBV10-3	CAISKNRGTEAFF	TGTGCCATCAGTAAGAACAGGGGGACTGAAGCTTTCTTT
TRBJ1-5	-	-	TRBV5-4	CASSRFGNHQPQHF	TGTGCCAGCAGCCGCTTCGGTAACCATCAGCCCCAGCATTTT
TRBJ2-5	TRBD1	-	TRBV13	CASTTRGGQTQYF	TGTGCCAGCACCACACGAGGGGGCCAGACCCAGTACTTC
TRBJ1-2	TRBD1	few	TRBV7-9	CASSVPGQGGYGYTF	TGTGCCAGCAGCGTCCCGGGACAGGGAGGCTATGGCTACACCTTC
TRBJ2-2	TRBD2	-	TRBV10-1	CASSEDGRVAGELFF	TGCGCCAGCAGTGAGGACGGGAGGGTGGCCGGGGAGCTGTTTTTT
TRBJ2-5	TRBD2	-	TRBV7-9	CASNAGLAKQETQYF	TGTGCCAGCAACGCGGGACTAGCGAAGCAAGAGACCCAGTACTTC
TRBJ2-7	-	few	TRBV7-6	CASSLEFEGTEQYF	TGTGCCAGCAGCTTAGAGTTTGAGGGAACCGAGCAGTACTTC
TRBJ2-7	-	-	TRBV29-1	CSVGQGTYEQYF	TGCAGCGTTGGGCAGGGTACCTACGAGCAGTACTTC
TRBJ2-1	TRBD2	-	TRBV29-1	CSVDPLTSSGYNEQFF	TGCAGCGTTGACCCACTGACTAGCTCGGGATACAATGAGCAGTTCTTC
TRBJ1-4	-	few	TRBV4-1	CASSPPDAGVGEKLFF	TGCGCCAGCAGCCCCCCCGACGCAGGGGTCGGAGAAAAACTGTTTTTT
TRBJ1-1	-	-	TRBV10-3	CAISDGARENTEAFF	TGTGCCATCAGTGATGGGGCCAGGGAGAACACTGAAGCTTTCTTT
TRBJ2-2	-	-	TRBV6-1	CASSGTGRDTGELFF	TGTGCCAGCAGTGGGACAGGGAGGGACACCGGGGAGCTGTTTTTT
TRBJ1-1	TRBD1	-	TRBV28	CASGQGALNTEAFF	TGTGCCAGCGGTCAGGGGGCATTGAACACTGAAGCTTTCTTT
TRBJ1-6	TRBD1	-	TRBV28	CASSFIDRANSPLHF	TGTGCCAGCAGTTTTATCGACAGGGCTAATTCACCCCTCCACTTT
TRBJ2-7	-	-	TRBV7-6	CASSLAQGSHEQYF	TGTGCCAGCAGCTTAGCCCAGGGGTCCCACGAGCAGTACTTC
TRBJ2-7	-	-	TRBV5-4	CASSLAGNYEQYF	TGTGCCAGCAGCTTGGCCGGGAACTACGAGCAGTACTTC
TRBJ1-4	TRBD1	-	TRBV27	CASSQTGGNEKLFF	TGTGCCAGCAGCCAGACAGGGGGTAATGAAAAACTGTTTTTT
TRBJ2-2	-	-	TRBV9	CASSTGTFNTGELFF	TGTGCCAGCAGCACCGGGACTTTTAACACCGGGGAGCTGTTTTTT
TRBJ2-7	TRBD1	-	TRBV7-2	CASSRRGGQASYEQYF	TGTGCCAGCAGCCGCAGAGGGGGCCAGGCATCCTACGAGCAGTACTTC
TRBJ2-1	-	-	TRBV15	CATSRGDIYYNEQFF	TGTGCCACCAGCAGAGGGGACATTTATTACAATGAGCAGTTCTTC
TRBJ2-2	-	-	TRBV5-1	CASSFTGSTGELFF	TGCGCCAGCAGCTTTACAGGGAGCACCGGGGAGCTGTTTTTT
TRBJ1-5	TRBD1	few	TRBV19	CASSIGTGGGQPQHF	TGTGCCAGTAGTATCGGGACAGGGGGCGGTCAGCCCCAGCATTTT